Following are 23 T cell receptor beta chains from one sample sequenced in a study of CD8+CD57+ T cells in acquired aplastic anemia. The TCR beta profiling, which covered VDJ combination and CDR3 sequence, was carried out using genomic DNA as the template. TCRdb redid the calling of the reads with MiXCR, one entry per CDR3 protein. The sample contains 40,000 to 50,000 distinct CDR3 sequences, around 69% of which appear only once. Specimen: sorted CD4+, CD8+, or CD8+CD57+ T cells (not recorded which) from PBMCs. Source of these receptors: a human donor in good health, serving as a control.

This sequence joins TRBV7-6 and TRBJ2-5; D perhaps matches TRBD2 (5 bases). Between the trimmed V and J ends, which lost 7 bases and 5 bases, there was a span of 11 bases. The CDR3 totals 12 residues. CDR1 and CDR2 (germline): SGHVS, FNYEAQ. In DNA form, the CDR3 reads TGTGCCAGCACCCATACGGGGGAGACCCAGTACTTC. This encodes CASTHTGETQYF.

The CDR3 protein is CASSLEEGYTF. CDR3 sequence (DNA): TGTGCCAGCAGCTTAGAGGAGGGCTACACCTTC. V gene TRBV7-9 combines with J gene TRBJ1-2; D is uncertain. This CDR3 comprises 11 residues. Germline CDR1 is SEHNR and CDR2 is FQNEAQ (reference sequence). Deletions cut 1 base from V and 8 bases from J, with 5 bases between.

The rearrangement links TRBV7-9 to TRBJ2-3; 8 nucleotides align to TRBD2. The V gene end was trimmed by 0 bases and the J gene end by 0 bases; junction bases not matched to a gene: 11. This CDR3 is 19 amino acids long. Germline CDR1 and CDR2: SEHNR and FQNEAQ (reference sequence). The CDR3 DNA is TGTGCCAGCAGCTTAGCGAAAGCGGGGGCTCCACGAAGCACAGATACGCAGTATTTT. This sequence encodes CASSLAKAGAPRSTDTQYF.

V is TRBV24-1 and J is TRBJ1-5; tentative D call: TRBD1 (5 bases). V was shortened by 5 bases and J by 0 bases, with 7 bases between the two germline ends. Germline assignment: CDR1 KGHDR and CDR2 SFDVKD. The CDR3 runs 14 residues. The CDR3 DNA sequence: TGTGCCACCAGTGCACAGGATAGCAATCAGCCCCAGCATTTT. Translated: CATSAQDSNQPQHF.

This clonotype was detected a few times. The chain links TRBV15 to TRBJ2-5; D unresolved. Trimming left V 0 bases short and J 2 bases short, with 4 bases between. The CDR3 length is 13 residues. CDR1 is LNHNV, CDR2 YYDKDF, per germline (reference sequence). CDR3 nucleotide sequence: TGTGCCACCAGCAGAGAGGATCAAGAGACCCAGTACTTC. Its protein is CATSREDQETQYF.

This clonotype was observed a few times. V gene TRBV9 combines with J gene TRBJ2-5; the D gene is possibly TRBD2 (5 bases). CDR3 length: 11 amino acids. The V end lost 3 bases, the J end lost 5 bases, and 5 bases lay between the germline ends. Germline CDR1 and CDR2: SGDLS and YYNGEE. The CDR3 nucleotides are TGTGCCAGCAGCGGAGGGGAGACCCAGTACTTC. It translates to CASSGGETQYF.

The chain is built from TRBV10-3 and TRBJ1-1, with 7 positions matching TRBD1. This CDR3 spans 15 amino acids. Germline CDR1 is ENHRY and CDR2 is SYGVKD. V trimming: 3 bases; J trimming: 10 bases; junction bases outside the gene matches: 14. The DNA of the CDR3 is TGTGCCATCAGTGATGGGACAGAACCTCCAAGGGGAGCTTTCTTT. Translation: CAISDGTEPPRGAFF.

V gene TRBV5-8 combines with J gene TRBJ2-7, with D perhaps TRBD1 (5 bases). The CDR3 length is 14 residues. V lost 1 base to trimming and J lost 3 bases, with 11 bases between them. The V gene's germline CDR1 is SGHTS and CDR2 YDEGEE. CDR3 amino acids: CASSLTAGHYEQYV. CDR3 nucleotide sequence: TGTGCCAGCAGCTTGACGGCAGGACACTACGAGCAGTACGTC.

The V and J genes are TRBV7-9 and TRBJ1-1, with no clear D. With 4 bases removed from V and 6 bases from J, the gap between germline ends came to 9 bases. The V gene's germline CDR1 is SEHNR and CDR2 FQNEAQ (reference sequence). The CDR3 is made up of 12 amino acids. The DNA for the CDR3 is TGTGCCAGCAGCTCGCAGGCGGCTGAAGCTTTCTTT. It is translated as CASSSQAAEAFF.

V and J are TRBV5-6 and TRBJ2-7, with TRBD1 as a possible D gene (6 bases). CDR1 is SGHDT, CDR2 YYEEEE, per germline. The CDR3 is made up of 13 amino acids. V lost 4 bases and J lost 7, with 15 bases in between. In nucleotides, the CDR3 is TGTGCCAGCAGCAAAACAGGGCTGTGGGAGCAGTACTTC. This sequence encodes CASSKTGLWEQYF.

A remark on this clonotype: The junction does not match germline at one end; this may be a read error. The V and J genes are TRBV25-1 and TRBJ1-1; D may be TRBD1 (5 bases). CDR1 and CDR2 from the germline V gene are MGHDK and SYGVNS. This CDR3 is 13 amino acids long. In nucleotides, the CDR3 is TGTGCCAGCAGTGAAAACCAGGACACTGAAGCCTTCTTT. This sequence encodes CASSENQDTEAFF.

The chain has TRBV10-3 and TRBJ2-7; D unresolved. The germline V gene encodes CDR1 ENHRY and CDR2 SYGVKD. This CDR3 has 13 amino acids. The V gene lost 0 bases and the J gene lost 4 bases, with 7 bases spanning the gap. For the CDR3, the DNA is TGTGCCATCAGTGAGTCGGCCTATTACGAGCAGTACTTC. Its translation: CAISESAYYEQYF.

Here the CDR3 DNA reads TGTGCCAGTAGTATTCCCGCTTACAATCAGCCCCAGCATTTT. Its translation: CASSIPAYNQPQHF. The chain is built from TRBV19 and TRBJ1-5; D remains ambiguous. Germline loops: CDR1 LNHDA, CDR2 SQIVND (reference sequence). The germline V and J ends were trimmed by 3 bases and 3 bases, with 9 bases remaining between them. This CDR3 comprises 14 residues. Full variable domain (rest looked up from reference TRBV19 and TRBJ1-5): DGGITQSPKYLFRKEGQNVTLSCEQNLNHDAMYWYRQDPGQGLRLIYYSQIVNDFQKGDIAEGYSVSREKKESFPLTVTSAQKNPTAFYLCASSIPAYNQPQHFGDGTRLSIL.

This chain uses TRBV16 with TRBJ1-1; no clear D. This CDR3 is built from 13 residues. Germline V lookup: CDR1 KGHSY, CDR2 FQNENV. V lost 6 bases and J lost 0, with 8 bases in between. The CDR3 is CASSPTLNTEAFF. In DNA form, the CDR3 reads TGTGCCAGCAGTCCCACACTGAACACTGAAGCTTTCTTT.

This chain links TRBV19 with TRBJ1-2; 8 bases fit TRBD1. This CDR3 contains 17 residues. The V segment lost 4 bases and the J segment 6 bases; nucleotides outside the gene matches: 16. Per the germline V gene, CDR1 is LNHDA and CDR2 is SQIVND (reference sequence). DNA of the CDR3: TGTGCCAGTAGTAGCTATTTGGTCCCGACAGGGGAGGATGGCTACACCTTC. It encodes CASSSYLVPTGEDGYTF.

The CDR3 region is CASSDYLGGASSGNTIYF. CDR3 DNA: TGTGCCAGCAGTGATTACCTCGGGGGCGCTTCCTCTGGAAACACCATATATTTT. The rearrangement joins TRBV25-1 to TRBJ1-3, with D maybe TRBD1 (6 bases). Looked up from germline, CDR1 is MGHDK and CDR2 is SYGVNS. The CDR3 has 18 residues. V was trimmed by 3 bases and J by 0 bases, leaving 18 bases between them.

As for this clonotype: The germline gene is not matched at one end of the junction; a read error may be the cause. The CDR3 loop reads CAISPTSGGDNEQFF. In DNA form, the CDR3 reads TGTGCCATCAGTCCGACTAGCGGGGGTGACAATGAGCAGTTCTTC. This chain connects TRBV24-1 to TRBJ2-1, with 12 bases aligning to TRBD2. The CDR3 is 15 amino acids. From germline, CDR1 is KGHDR and CDR2 SFDVKD.

V is TRBV19 and J is TRBJ2-5; 13 nucleotides line up with TRBD2. J gave up 5 bases and V 9 bases, and 12 bases lay outside the gene matches. CDR3 length equals 16 residues. Germline-derived CDR1 and CDR2 are LNHDA and SQIVND (reference sequence). The CDR3 spells CASGGLAGQVGETQYF. As DNA, the CDR3 is TGTGCCAGCGGGGGACTAGCGGGGCAGGTAGGGGAGACCCAGTACTTC.

The V call is TRBV11-3, the J call TRBJ2-3; TRBD1 agrees at 8 bases. J was trimmed by 4 bases and V by 4 bases; bases with no gene match: 4. Per germline, CDR1 SGHNT and CDR2 YENEEA. CDR3 length equals 14 residues. The CDR3 reads CASSSTGVADTQYF. The CDR3 DNA is TGTGCCAGCAGCTCGACAGGGGTGGCAGATACGCAGTATTTT.

The rearrangement links TRBV2 to TRBJ2-7; TRBD1 is a possible D gene (5 bases). With 4 bases removed from V and 5 bases from J, the gap between germline ends came to 18 bases. CDR3 length: 15 amino acids. The germline V gene encodes CDR1 SNHLY and CDR2 FYNNEI. In DNA, the CDR3 is TGTGCCAGCAGTGGGTTAGGGCAGGGTTCTGACGAGCAGTACGTC. Residues: CASSGLGQGSDEQYV.

This rearrangement joins TRBV9 to TRBJ2-3; D tentatively reads TRBD1 or TRBD2 (5 bases each). Germline CDR1 and CDR2: SGDLS and YYNGEE. The CDR3 length is 15 residues. Trimming took 1 base from V and 1 from J, leaving 10 bases between them. CDR3 loop: CASSVRQGGTDTQYF. The CDR3 coding sequence is TGTGCCAGCAGCGTACGCCAGGGAGGCACAGATACGCAGTATTTT.

V usage is TRBV20-1 and J usage is TRBJ1-3, with D unclear. Germline CDR1 is DFQATT and CDR2 is SNEGSKA (reference sequence). V lost 1 base and J 4 bases, leaving 8 bases between the germline ends. The CDR3 is 13 amino acids. The CDR3 loop reads CSARAAQGNTIYF. In DNA form, the CDR3 reads TGCAGTGCTAGAGCGGCCCAAGGAAACACCATATATTTT.

The chain combines TRBV20-1 with TRBJ2-5; the match to TRBD1 covers 8 bases. The CDR3 is made up of 12 amino acids. V gave up 8 bases and J gave up 0 bases; unmatched junction bases: 2. Germline CDR1 and CDR2: DFQATT and SNEGSKA (reference sequence). CDR3 residues: CSSTGDQETQYF. CDR3 sequence (DNA): TGCAGTTCGACAGGGGACCAAGAGACCCAGTACTTC.